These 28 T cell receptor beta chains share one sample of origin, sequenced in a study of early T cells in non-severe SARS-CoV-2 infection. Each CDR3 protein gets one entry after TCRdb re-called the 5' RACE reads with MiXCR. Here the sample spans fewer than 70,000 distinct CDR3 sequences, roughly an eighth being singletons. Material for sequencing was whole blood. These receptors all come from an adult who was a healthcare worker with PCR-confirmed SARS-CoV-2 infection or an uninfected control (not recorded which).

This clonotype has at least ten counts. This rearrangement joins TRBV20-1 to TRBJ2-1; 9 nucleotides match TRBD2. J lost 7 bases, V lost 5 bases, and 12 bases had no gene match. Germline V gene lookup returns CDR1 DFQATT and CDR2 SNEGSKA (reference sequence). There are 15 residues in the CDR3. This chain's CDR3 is CSAPLPGLARNEQFF. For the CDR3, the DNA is TGCAGTGCTCCCCTTCCGGGACTAGCAAGGAATGAGCAGTTCTTC.

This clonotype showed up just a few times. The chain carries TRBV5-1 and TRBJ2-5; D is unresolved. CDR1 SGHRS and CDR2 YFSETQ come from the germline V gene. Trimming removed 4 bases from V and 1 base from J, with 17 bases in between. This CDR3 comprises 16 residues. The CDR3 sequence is CASSRSFPPAQETQYF. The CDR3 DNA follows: TGCGCCAGCAGCAGGTCGTTCCCGCCCGCCCAAGAGACCCAGTACTTC.

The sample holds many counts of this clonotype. The CDR3, as DNA: TGCAGCGCTCCGGTCCAAACCCAGCACAATGAGCAGTTCTTC. It encodes CSAPVQTQHNEQFF. The genes are TRBV29-1 and TRBJ2-1; no clear D. The V and J ends lost 7 bases and 5 bases respectively, with 18 bases between them. The CDR3 totals 14 residues. Germline V lookup: CDR1 SQVTM, CDR2 ANQGSEA.

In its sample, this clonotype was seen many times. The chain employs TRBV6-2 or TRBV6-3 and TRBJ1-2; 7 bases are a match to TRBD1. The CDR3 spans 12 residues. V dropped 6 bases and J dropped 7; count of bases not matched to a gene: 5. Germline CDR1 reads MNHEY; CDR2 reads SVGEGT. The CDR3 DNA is TGTGCCAGCAGACAGGGGCCGGTTGGCTACACCTTC. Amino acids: CASRQGPVGYTF.

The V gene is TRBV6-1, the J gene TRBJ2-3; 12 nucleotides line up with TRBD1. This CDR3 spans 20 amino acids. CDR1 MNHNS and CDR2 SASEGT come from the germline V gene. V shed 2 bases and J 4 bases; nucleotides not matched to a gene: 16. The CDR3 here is CASSESKYRDRGLVADTQYF. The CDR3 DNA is TGTGCCAGCAGTGAAAGTAAATACCGGGACAGGGGGCTTGTAGCAGATACGCAGTATTTT.

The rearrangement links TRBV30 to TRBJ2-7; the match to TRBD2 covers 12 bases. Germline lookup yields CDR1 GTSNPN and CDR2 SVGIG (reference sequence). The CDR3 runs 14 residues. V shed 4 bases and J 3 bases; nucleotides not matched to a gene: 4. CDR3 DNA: TGTGCCTGGAAGACTAGCGGGAGTAGCTACGAGCAGTACTTC. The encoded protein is CAWKTSGSSYEQYF.

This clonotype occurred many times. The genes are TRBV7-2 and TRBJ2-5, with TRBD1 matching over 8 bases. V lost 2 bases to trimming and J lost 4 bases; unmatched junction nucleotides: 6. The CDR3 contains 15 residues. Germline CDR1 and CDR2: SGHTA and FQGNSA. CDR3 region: CASSLQGAEVETQYF. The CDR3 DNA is TGTGCCAGCAGCTTACAGGGGGCGGAGGTAGAGACCCAGTACTTC.

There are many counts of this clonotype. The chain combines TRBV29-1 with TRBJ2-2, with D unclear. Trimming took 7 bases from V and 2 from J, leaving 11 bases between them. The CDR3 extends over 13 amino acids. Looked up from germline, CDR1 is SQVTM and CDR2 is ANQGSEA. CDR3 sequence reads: CSAAELNTGELFF. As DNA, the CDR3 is TGCAGCGCTGCGGAACTTAACACCGGGGAGCTGTTTTTT.

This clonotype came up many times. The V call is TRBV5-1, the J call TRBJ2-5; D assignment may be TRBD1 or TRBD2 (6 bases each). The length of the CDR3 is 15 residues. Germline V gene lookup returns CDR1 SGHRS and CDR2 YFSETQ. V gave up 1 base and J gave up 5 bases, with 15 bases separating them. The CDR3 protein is CASSLYHRDSETQYF. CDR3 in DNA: TGCGCCAGCAGCTTGTATCACAGGGACTCGGAGACCCAGTACTTC.

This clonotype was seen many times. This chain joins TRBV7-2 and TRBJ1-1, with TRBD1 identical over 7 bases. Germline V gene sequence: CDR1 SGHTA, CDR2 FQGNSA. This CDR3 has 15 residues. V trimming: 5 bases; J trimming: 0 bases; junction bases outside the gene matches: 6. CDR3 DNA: TGTGCCAGCAGCCTCCAGACAGGGATGAACACTGAAGCTTTCTTT. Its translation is CASSLQTGMNTEAFF.

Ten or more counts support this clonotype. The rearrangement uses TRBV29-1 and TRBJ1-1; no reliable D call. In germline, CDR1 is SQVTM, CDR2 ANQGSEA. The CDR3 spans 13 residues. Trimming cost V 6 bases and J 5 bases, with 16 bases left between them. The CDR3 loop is CSVAISLGTEAFF. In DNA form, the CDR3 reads TGCAGCGTCGCGATCTCTTTGGGGACTGAAGCTTTCTTT.

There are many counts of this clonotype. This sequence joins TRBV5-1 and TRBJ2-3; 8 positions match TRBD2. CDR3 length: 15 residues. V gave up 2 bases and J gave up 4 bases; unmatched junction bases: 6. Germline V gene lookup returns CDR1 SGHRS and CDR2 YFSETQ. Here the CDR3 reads CASSFKRENSDTQYF. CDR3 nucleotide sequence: TGCGCCAGCAGCTTCAAGCGGGAGAACTCAGATACGCAGTATTTT.

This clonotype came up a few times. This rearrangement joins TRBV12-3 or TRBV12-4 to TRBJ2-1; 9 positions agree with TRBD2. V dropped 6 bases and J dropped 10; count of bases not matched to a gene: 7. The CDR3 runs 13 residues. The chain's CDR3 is CASSSTRGGEQFF. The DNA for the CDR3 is TGTGCCAGCAGCTCAACGCGGGGGGGCGAGCAGTTCTTC.

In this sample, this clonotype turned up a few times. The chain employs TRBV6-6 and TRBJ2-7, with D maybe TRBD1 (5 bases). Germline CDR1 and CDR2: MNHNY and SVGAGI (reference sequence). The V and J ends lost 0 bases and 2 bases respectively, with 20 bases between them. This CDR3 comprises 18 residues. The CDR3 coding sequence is TGTGCCAGCAGTTACTCGGGGTCACGACAGCAACTAACCTACGAGCAGTACTTC. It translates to CASSYSGSRQQLTYEQYF.

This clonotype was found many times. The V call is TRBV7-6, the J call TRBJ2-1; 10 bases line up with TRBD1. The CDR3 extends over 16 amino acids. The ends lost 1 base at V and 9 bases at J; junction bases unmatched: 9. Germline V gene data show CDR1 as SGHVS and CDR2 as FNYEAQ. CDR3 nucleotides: TGTGCCAGCAGCTTAGTAGGGACAGGGGTAGCGGGTGAGCAGTTCTTC. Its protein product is CASSLVGTGVAGEQFF.

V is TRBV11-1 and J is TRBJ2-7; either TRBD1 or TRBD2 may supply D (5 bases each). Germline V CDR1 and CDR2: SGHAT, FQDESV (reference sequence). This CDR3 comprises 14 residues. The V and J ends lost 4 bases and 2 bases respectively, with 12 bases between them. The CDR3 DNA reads TGTGCCAGCAGCTATTGGGACGGAACCTACGAGCAGTACTTC. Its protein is CASSYWDGTYEQYF.

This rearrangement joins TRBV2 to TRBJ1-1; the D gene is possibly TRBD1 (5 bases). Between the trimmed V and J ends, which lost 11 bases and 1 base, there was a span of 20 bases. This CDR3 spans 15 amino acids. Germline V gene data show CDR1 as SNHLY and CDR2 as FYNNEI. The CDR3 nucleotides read TGTGCCGCGGAGAGTCCGGGACCGTCGAACACTGAAGCTTTCTTT. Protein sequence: CAAESPGPSNTEAFF.

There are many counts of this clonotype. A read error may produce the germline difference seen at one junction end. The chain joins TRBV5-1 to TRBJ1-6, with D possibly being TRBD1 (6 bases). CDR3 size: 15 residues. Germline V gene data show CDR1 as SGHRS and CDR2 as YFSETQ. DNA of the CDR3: TGCGCCAGCAGCCTCCGACAGGACCGTAATTCACCCCTCCATTTT. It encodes CASSLRQDRNSPLHF.

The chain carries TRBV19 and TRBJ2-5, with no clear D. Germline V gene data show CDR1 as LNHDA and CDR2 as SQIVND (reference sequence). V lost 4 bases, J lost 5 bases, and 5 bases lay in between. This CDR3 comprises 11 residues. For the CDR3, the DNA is TGTGCCAGTAGTACCCTGGAGACCCAGTACTTC. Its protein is CASSTLETQYF.

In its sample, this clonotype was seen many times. The CDR3 spells CASSFLPSAANTGELFF. The CDR3 bases are TGTGCCAGCAGCTTTTTACCCAGCGCCGCGAACACCGGGGAGCTGTTTTTT. The V gene is TRBV7-6, the J gene TRBJ2-2; unclear D gene. This CDR3 has 17 amino acids. V lost 3 bases, J lost 0 bases, and 14 bases lay in between. Germline CDR1 and CDR2: SGHVS and FNYEAQ.

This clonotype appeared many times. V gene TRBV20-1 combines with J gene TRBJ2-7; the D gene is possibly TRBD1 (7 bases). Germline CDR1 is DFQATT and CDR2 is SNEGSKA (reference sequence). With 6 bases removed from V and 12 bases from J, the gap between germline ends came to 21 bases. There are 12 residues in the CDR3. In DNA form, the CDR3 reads TGCAGTGCAACGCCACCCCAGGGGGGTAGGTACTTC. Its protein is CSATPPQGGRYF.

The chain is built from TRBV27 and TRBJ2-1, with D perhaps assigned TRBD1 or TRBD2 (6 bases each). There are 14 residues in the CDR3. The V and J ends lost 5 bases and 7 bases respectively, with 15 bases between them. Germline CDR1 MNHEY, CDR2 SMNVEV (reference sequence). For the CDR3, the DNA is TGTGCCAGCAGTGTAAGAACGGGGGCGAATGAGCAGTTCTTC. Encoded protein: CASSVRTGANEQFF.

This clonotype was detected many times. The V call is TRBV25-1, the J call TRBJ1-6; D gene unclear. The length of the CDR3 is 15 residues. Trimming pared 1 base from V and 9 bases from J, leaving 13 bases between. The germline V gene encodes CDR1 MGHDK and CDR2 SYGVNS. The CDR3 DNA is TGTGCCAGCAGTGAATCGGCCATTGGAGGTTCACCCCTCCACTTT. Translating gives CASSESAIGGSPLHF.

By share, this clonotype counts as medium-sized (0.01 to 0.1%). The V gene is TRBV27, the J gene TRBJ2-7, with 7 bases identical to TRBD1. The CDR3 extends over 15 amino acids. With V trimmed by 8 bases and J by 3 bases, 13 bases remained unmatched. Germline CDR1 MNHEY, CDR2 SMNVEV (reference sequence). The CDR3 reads CASSISGTAIYEQYF. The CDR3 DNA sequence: TGTGCCAGCTCTATATCTGGGACAGCAATCTACGAGCAGTACTTC.

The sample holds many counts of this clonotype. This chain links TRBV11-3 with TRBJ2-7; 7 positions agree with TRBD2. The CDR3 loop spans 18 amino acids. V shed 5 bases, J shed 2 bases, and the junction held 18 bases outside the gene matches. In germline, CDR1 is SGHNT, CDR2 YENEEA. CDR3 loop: CASSLERGGASGTYEQYF. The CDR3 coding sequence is TGTGCCAGCAGCCTCGAAAGAGGAGGGGCTAGCGGTACCTACGAGCAGTACTTC.

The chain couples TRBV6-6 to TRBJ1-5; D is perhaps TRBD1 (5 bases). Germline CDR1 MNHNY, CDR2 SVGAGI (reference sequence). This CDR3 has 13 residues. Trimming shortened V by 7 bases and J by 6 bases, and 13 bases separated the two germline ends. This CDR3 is CASTNGGFQPQHF. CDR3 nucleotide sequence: TGTGCCAGCACGAACGGGGGGTTTCAGCCCCAGCATTTT.

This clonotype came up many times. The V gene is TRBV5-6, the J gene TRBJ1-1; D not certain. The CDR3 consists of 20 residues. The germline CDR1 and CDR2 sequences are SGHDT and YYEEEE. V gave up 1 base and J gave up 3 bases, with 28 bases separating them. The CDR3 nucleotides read TGTGCCAGCAGCTTGCCCTACGCAACGGGGAGCACTGGCGCGGACACTGAAGCTTTCTTT. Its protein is CASSLPYATGSTGADTEAFF.

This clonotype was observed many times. CDR3 amino acids: CASSLDRVGYTF. For the CDR3, the DNA is TGTGCCAGCAGCTTGGACAGGGTCGGCTACACCTTC. V and J are TRBV5-5 and TRBJ1-2; possible D gene TRBD1, 6 bases. Germline loops: CDR1 SGHKS, CDR2 YYEKEE (reference sequence). This CDR3 has 12 amino acids. The germline V and J ends were trimmed by 0 bases and 8 bases, with 8 bases remaining between them. Complete variable domain (other parts from reference TRBV5-5 and TRBJ1-2): DAGVTQSPTHLIKTRGQQVTLRCSPISGHKSVSWYQQVLGQGPQFIFQYYEKEERGRGNFPDRFSARQFPNYSSELNVNALLLGDSALYLCASSLDRVGYTFGSGTRLTVV.